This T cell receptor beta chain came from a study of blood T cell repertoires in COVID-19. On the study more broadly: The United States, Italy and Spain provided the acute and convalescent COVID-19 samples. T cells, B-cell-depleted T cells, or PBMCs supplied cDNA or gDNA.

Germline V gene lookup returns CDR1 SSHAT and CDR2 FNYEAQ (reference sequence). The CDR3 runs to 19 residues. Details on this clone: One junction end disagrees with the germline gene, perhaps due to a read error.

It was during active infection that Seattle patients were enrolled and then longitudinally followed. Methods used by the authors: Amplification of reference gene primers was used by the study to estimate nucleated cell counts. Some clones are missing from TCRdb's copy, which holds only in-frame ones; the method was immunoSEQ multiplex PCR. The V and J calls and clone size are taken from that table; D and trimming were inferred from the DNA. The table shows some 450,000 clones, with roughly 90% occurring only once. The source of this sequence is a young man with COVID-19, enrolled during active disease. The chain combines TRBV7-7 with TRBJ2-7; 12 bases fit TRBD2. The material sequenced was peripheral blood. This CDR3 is CASSLLLAGGNTVDYEQYF. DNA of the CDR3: TGTGCTAGCAGCTTATTACTAGCGGGAGGTAATACGGTAGACTACGAGCAGTACTTC.